This entry lists 26 T cell receptor beta chains sequenced from one sample in a study of blood T cell repertoires in COVID-19. The repertoire was sequenced with immunoSEQ multiplex PCR; TCRdb's copy has only in-frame clones and lacks some. The sample shows 150,000 or so clones, 90% of them seen only once. Material for sequencing was peripheral blood. These receptors all stem from a man between 50 and 59 years old with acute or convalescent COVID-19.

The chain links TRBV6-2 or TRBV6-3 to TRBJ1-5, with 8 bases aligning to TRBD1. The CDR3 totals 17 residues. The J segment lost 0 bases and the V segment lost 6 bases, leaving 10 bases of the junction unmatched. Germline V gives CDR1 MNHEY, CDR2 SVGEGT. CDR3 sequence reads: CASSRWTGSYSNQPQHF. In DNA form, the CDR3 reads TGTGCCAGCAGCCGTTGGACAGGGAGTTATAGCAATCAGCCCCAGCATTTT.

In its sample, this clone was seen once. The gene calls are TRBV2 and TRBJ2-5; possibly TRBD2 for D (7 bases). CDR1 is SNHLY, CDR2 FYNNEI, per germline. The CDR3 is made up of 17 amino acids. Trimming removed 7 bases from V and 2 bases from J, with 23 bases in between. Here the CDR3 DNA reads TGTGCCAGCACCCTTCTGAGGGGGGGAGCGGGACAAGAGACCCAGTACTTC. Its protein is CASTLLRGGAGQETQYF. Complete variable domain (other parts from reference TRBV2 and TRBJ2-5): EPEVTQTPSHQVTQMGQEVILRCVPISNHLYFYWYRQILGQKVEFLVSFYNNEISEKSEIFDDQFSVERPDGSNFTLKIRSTKLEDSAMYFCASTLLRGGAGQETQYFGPGTRLLVL.

With regard to this clone: A read error may produce the germline difference seen at one junction end. The V gene is TRBV27, the J gene TRBJ2-7; D gene uncertain. The CDR3 runs 8 residues. From germline, CDR1 is MNHEY and CDR2 SMNVEV (reference sequence). DNA of the CDR3: TGTGCCAGCAGTCCCCTCCACTTC. This sequence encodes CASSPLHF.

The chain has TRBV30 and TRBJ1-1, with a weak D call TRBD1 (6 bases). The germline CDR1 and CDR2 sequences are GTSNPN and SVGIG (reference sequence). There are 17 residues in the CDR3. V was cut by 5 bases and J by 1 base, with 23 bases left in between. CDR3 protein: CAWAVGRTALSNTEAFF. The CDR3 coding sequence is TGTGCCTGGGCTGTAGGCCGGACAGCTCTTTCGAACACTGAAGCTTTCTTT.

The V gene is TRBV10-3, the J gene TRBJ2-2, with TRBD2 identical over 16 bases. The germline V gene encodes CDR1 ENHRY and CDR2 SYGVKD. This CDR3 has 17 amino acids. V dropped 5 bases and J dropped 6; count of bases not matched to a gene: 6. The CDR3 sequence is CAISYSGTSGGAGELFF. CDR3 DNA: TGTGCCATCAGTTACTCCGGGACTAGCGGGGGGGCCGGGGAGCTGTTTTTT.

J is TRBJ1-5 and V is TRBV19, with 7 bases lining up with TRBD1. CDR3 length: 16 amino acids. Germline assignment: CDR1 LNHDA and CDR2 SQIVND (reference sequence). V trimming: 1 base; J trimming: 2 bases; junction bases outside the gene matches: 5. The CDR3 reads CASSIGRGQGNQPQHF. For the CDR3, the DNA is TGTGCCAGTAGTATAGGTAGGGGGCAGGGCAATCAGCCCCAGCATTTT. Based on the CDR3 plus reference TRBV19 and TRBJ1-5, the full variable domain is DGGITQSPKYLFRKEGQNVTLSCEQNLNHDAMYWYRQDPGQGLRLIYYSQIVNDFQKGDIAEGYSVSREKKESFPLTVTSAQKNPTAFYLCASSIGRGQGNQPQHFGDGTRLSIL.

V gene TRBV19 combines with J gene TRBJ2-2; 9 bases line up with TRBD1. The CDR3 extends over 16 amino acids. V gave up 3 bases and J gave up 4 bases; unmatched junction bases: 6. CDR1 is LNHDA, CDR2 SQIVND, per germline (reference sequence). CDR3 region: CASSIGTGTLTGELFF. DNA for the CDR3: TGTGCCAGTAGTATCGGGACAGGGACGCTCACCGGGGAGCTGTTTTTT.

This chain connects TRBV27 to TRBJ1-1; a weak D match, TRBD1 (6 bases). The CDR3 contains 12 residues. The V and J ends lost 5 bases and 7 bases respectively, with 11 bases between them. The germline gives CDR1 MNHEY, CDR2 SMNVEV (reference sequence). The CDR3 is CASSPPGDEAFF. DNA of the CDR3: TGTGCCAGCAGTCCTCCAGGGGATGAAGCTTTCTTT.

The V and J genes are TRBV5-8 and TRBJ2-5, with D hard to call. CDR3 length: 11 residues. Germline V gene sequence: CDR1 SGHTS, CDR2 YDEGEE. Trimming removed 2 bases at V and 5 bases at J, with 4 bases between. CDR3 in amino acids: CASSFRETQYF. The DNA for the CDR3 is TGTGCCAGCAGCTTCAGGGAGACCCAGTACTTC.

The genes are TRBV10-3 and TRBJ1-3; 9 nucleotides line up with TRBD1. The junction had 6 bases not matched to a gene; V was cut back by 5 bases and J by 4 bases. Per germline, CDR1 ENHRY and CDR2 SYGVKD. The CDR3 is made up of 15 amino acids. CDR3 in amino acids: CAISSTGGDGNTIYF. CDR3 nucleotide sequence: TGTGCCATCAGTTCGACAGGGGGTGACGGAAACACCATATATTTT.

The chain carries TRBV28 and TRBJ2-5; 9 bases fit TRBD1. J lost 5 bases, V lost 4 bases, and 5 bases had no gene match. CDR1 and CDR2 from the germline V gene are MDHEN and SYDVKM. The CDR3 sequence is 14 residues long. The chain's CDR3 is CASSSPQGAETQYF. CDR3 nucleotide sequence: TGTGCCAGCAGTTCCCCACAGGGGGCCGAGACCCAGTACTTC.

CDR3 nucleotides: TGTGCCAGCAGCCTCGGGACAGGGGGCGACACTGAAGCTTTCTTT. It translates to CASSLGTGGDTEAFF. The chain is built from TRBV3-1 (or the pseudogene TRBV3-2) and TRBJ1-1, with 12 bases matching TRBD1. J was trimmed by 3 bases and V by 4 bases; bases with no gene match: 3. The CDR3 loop spans 15 amino acids. Per the germline V gene, CDR1 is LGHDT and CDR2 is YNNKEL (reference sequence).

The chain is built from TRBV24-1 and TRBJ2-3; no definite D call. This CDR3 spans 15 amino acids. Deletions cut 2 bases from V and 0 bases from J, with 8 bases between. In germline, CDR1 is KGHDR, CDR2 SFDVKD. CDR3 residues: CATSDSRVSTDTQYF. DNA of the CDR3: TGTGCCACCAGTGATTCCCGGGTTAGCACAGATACGCAGTATTTT.

The gene calls are TRBV5-4 and TRBJ2-2; D might be TRBD1 (5 bases). CDR3 length: 15 amino acids. In germline, CDR1 is SGHNT, CDR2 YYREEE (reference sequence). V was clipped by 3 bases and J by 4 bases, with 13 bases between them. CDR3 coding DNA: TGTGCCAGCAGCTCACAGGCTAGAAGCACCGGGGAGCTGTTTTTT. Translating gives CASSSQARSTGELFF.

This clone has just a few counts. The chain employs TRBV7-3 and TRBJ1-6; TRBD1 might be the D (5 bases). This CDR3 spans 14 amino acids. CDR1 SGHTA and CDR2 FQGTGA come from the germline V gene. With 8 bases removed from V and 13 bases from J, the gap between germline ends came to 21 bases. CDR3 nucleotides: TGTGCCAGCTTCGGGCCCGGGGCGGGGGGGCCCCTCCACTTT. Encoded protein: CASFGPGAGGPLHF.

This chain links TRBV28 with TRBJ2-7, with D maybe TRBD2 (5 bases). Germline CDR1 MDHEN, CDR2 SYDVKM. The CDR3 is 15 amino acids. Trimming took off 3 bases at V and 7 bases at J, with 19 bases between the two ends. The CDR3 loop reads CASSLGRGGSREQYV. The DNA of the CDR3 is TGTGCCAGCAGTTTGGGCCGGGGTGGCTCTAGGGAGCAGTACGTC.

As to this clone: The sample has other DNA sequences that encode this CDR3 too. The chain carries TRBV28 and TRBJ1-4; 10 nucleotides match TRBD1. Trimming removed 2 bases from V and 8 bases from J; junction bases left unmatched: 5. CDR1 and CDR2 from the germline V gene are MDHEN and SYDVKM. CDR3 length equals 15 residues. The CDR3 sequence is CASSLGGTGDEKLFF. The CDR3 DNA is TGTGCCAGCAGTTTAGGCGGGACAGGGGACGAAAAACTGTTTTTT.

The chain carries TRBV4-1 and TRBJ1-5; D is uncertain. The CDR3 runs to 16 residues. V lost 1 base and J lost 0, with 10 bases in between. Germline CDR1 reads MGHRA; CDR2 reads YSYEKL. CDR3 loop: CASSQVSGNSNQPQHF. In DNA form, the CDR3 reads TGCGCCAGCAGCCAAGTGTCGGGGAATAGCAATCAGCCCCAGCATTTT.

The gene calls are TRBV12-3 or TRBV12-4 and TRBJ1-2; TRBD1 aligns across 9 bases. The CDR3 covers 13 residues. After removal of 8 bases from V and 4 bases from J, the junction contained 5 bases not matched to a gene. The chain's CDR3 is CASYRGPGYGYTF. The CDR3 nucleotides read TGTGCCAGCTACAGGGGGCCCGGCTATGGCTACACCTTC.

The chain is built from TRBV29-1 and TRBJ1-1; D remains unclear. The CDR3 is made up of 11 amino acids. V was cut by 4 bases and J by 4 bases, with 7 bases left in between. Per the germline V gene, CDR1 is SQVTM and CDR2 is ANQGSEA. CDR3 DNA sequence: TGCAGCGTTGCGTCCGGCACTGAAGCTTTCTTT. Translating it yields CSVASGTEAFF.

The V call is TRBV19, the J call TRBJ2-2, with D perhaps matching TRBD2 (5 bases). CDR3 length: 15 residues. Germline lookup yields CDR1 LNHDA and CDR2 SQIVND (reference sequence). The V end lost 3 bases, the J end lost 6 bases, and 14 bases lay between the germline ends. The CDR3: CASSISPSSPGELFF. The CDR3 DNA sequence: TGTGCCAGTAGTATTAGTCCTAGCTCCCCCGGGGAGCTGTTTTTT.

The chain links TRBV27 to TRBJ1-1; D may be TRBD1 (5 bases). V was cut by 1 base and J by 4 bases, with 10 bases left in between. This CDR3 has 14 residues. Germline-derived CDR1 and CDR2 are MNHEY and SMNVEV (reference sequence). The CDR3 here is CASSLYPGVTEAFF. The DNA for the CDR3 is TGTGCCAGCAGTTTATACCCGGGGGTCACTGAAGCTTTCTTT.

The chain employs TRBV29-1 and TRBJ2-7; tentatively, D is TRBD1 (5 bases). Germline V gene lookup returns CDR1 SQVTM and CDR2 ANQGSEA. The ends were cut back, 5 bases at V and 5 bases at J, with 16 bases in the middle. The CDR3 has 13 amino acids. The CDR3 nucleotides are TGCAGCGTTACAGGATTCTACGTCAACGAGCAGTACTTC. Translation gives CSVTGFYVNEQYF.

V and J are TRBV5-1 and TRBJ2-3, with D unclear. This CDR3 is built from 14 residues. The ends were cut back, 0 bases at V and 4 bases at J, with 9 bases in the middle. CDR1 SGHRS and CDR2 YFSETQ come from the germline V gene. The CDR3 DNA follows: TGCGCCAGCAGCTTGGCCCAGGATCCAGATACGCAGTATTTT. Translated, it gives CASSLAQDPDTQYF.

The rearrangement links TRBV28 to TRBJ2-3, with D tentatively TRBD1 (5 bases). The V end was cut by 6 bases, the J end by 0 bases, with 19 bases between. Germline loops: CDR1 MDHEN, CDR2 SYDVKM. The CDR3 sequence is 17 residues long. The CDR3 DNA reads TGTGCCAGCAGCTCTGACAGAGCCGAGTCTAGCACAGATACGCAGTATTTT. It translates to CASSSDRAESSTDTQYF.

The chain joins TRBV19 to TRBJ1-5; D is unclear. Per the germline V gene, CDR1 is LNHDA and CDR2 is SQIVND (reference sequence). Trimming took off 6 bases at V and 0 bases at J, with 6 bases between the two ends. The CDR3 loop spans 13 amino acids. CDR3 sequence reads: CASRRHSNQPQHF. CDR3 DNA: TGTGCCAGTAGAAGACATAGCAATCAGCCCCAGCATTTT.